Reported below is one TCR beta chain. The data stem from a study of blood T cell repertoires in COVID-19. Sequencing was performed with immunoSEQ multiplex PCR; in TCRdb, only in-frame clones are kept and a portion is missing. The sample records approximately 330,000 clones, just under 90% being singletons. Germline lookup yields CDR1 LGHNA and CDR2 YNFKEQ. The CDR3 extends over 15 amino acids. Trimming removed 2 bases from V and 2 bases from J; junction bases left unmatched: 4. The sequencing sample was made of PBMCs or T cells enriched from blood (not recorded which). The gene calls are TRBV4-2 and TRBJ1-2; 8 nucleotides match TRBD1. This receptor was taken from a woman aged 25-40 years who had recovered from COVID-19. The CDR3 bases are TGTGCCAGCAGCCAACAGGACAGGGAGAACTATGGCTACACCTTC. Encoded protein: CASSQQDRENYGYTF.